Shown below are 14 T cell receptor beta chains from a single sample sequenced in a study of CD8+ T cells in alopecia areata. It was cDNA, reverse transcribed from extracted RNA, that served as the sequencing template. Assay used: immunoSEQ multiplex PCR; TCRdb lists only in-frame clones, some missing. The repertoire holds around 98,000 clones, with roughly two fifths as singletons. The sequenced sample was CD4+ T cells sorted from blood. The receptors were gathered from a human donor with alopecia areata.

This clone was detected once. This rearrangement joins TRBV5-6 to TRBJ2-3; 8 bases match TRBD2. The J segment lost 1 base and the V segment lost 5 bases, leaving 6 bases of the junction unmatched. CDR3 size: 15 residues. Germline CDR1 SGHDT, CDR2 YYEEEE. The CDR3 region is CASRTTSGGTDTQYF. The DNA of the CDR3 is TGTGCCAGCAGAACTACTAGCGGAGGCACAGATACGCAGTATTTT.

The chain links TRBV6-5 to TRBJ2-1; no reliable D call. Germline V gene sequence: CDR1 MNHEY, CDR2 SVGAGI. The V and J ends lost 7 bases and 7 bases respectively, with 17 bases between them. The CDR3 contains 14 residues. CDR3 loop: CASTNGWAGNEQFF. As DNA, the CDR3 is TGTGCCAGCACCAACGGATGGGCTGGGAATGAGCAGTTCTTC.

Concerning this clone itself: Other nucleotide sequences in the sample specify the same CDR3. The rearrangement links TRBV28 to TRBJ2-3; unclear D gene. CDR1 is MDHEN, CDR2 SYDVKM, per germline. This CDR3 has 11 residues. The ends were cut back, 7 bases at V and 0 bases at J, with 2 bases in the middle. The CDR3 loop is CASTSTDTQYF. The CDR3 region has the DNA TGTGCCAGCACTAGCACAGATACGCAGTATTTT.

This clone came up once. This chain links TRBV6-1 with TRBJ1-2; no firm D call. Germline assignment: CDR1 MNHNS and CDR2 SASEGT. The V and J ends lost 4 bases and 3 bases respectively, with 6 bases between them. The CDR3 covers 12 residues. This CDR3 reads CASSVNDYGYTF. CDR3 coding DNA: TGTGCCAGCAGTGTTAACGACTATGGCTACACCTTC.

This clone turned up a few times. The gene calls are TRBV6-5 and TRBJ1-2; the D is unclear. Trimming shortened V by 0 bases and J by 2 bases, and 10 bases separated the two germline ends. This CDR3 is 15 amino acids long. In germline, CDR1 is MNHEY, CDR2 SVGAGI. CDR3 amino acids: CASSYSIWTNYGYTF. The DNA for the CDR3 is TGTGCCAGCAGTTACTCGATATGGACCAACTATGGCTACACCTTC.

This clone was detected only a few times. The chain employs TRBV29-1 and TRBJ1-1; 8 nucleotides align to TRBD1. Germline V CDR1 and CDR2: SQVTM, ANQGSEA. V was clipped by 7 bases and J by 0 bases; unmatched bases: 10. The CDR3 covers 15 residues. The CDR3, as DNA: TGCAGCGCTACGGACAGGGCGAGGGTGAACACTGAAGCTTTCTTT. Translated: CSATDRARVNTEAFF.

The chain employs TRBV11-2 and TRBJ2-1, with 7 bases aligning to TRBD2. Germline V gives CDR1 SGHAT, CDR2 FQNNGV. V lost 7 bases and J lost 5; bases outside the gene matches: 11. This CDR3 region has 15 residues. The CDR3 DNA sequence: TGTGCCAGCAAGGGCCCCCGACGGGGGGACAATGAGCAGTTCTTC. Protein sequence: CASKGPRRGDNEQFF.

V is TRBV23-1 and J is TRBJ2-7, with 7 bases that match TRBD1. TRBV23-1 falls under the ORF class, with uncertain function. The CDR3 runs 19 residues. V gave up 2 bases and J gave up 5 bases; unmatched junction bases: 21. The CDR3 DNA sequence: TGCGCCAGCAGTCAAGGTTTTATGGGTTCCGGGACAGACTGGGACGAGCAGTACTTC. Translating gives CASSQGFMGSGTDWDEQYF.

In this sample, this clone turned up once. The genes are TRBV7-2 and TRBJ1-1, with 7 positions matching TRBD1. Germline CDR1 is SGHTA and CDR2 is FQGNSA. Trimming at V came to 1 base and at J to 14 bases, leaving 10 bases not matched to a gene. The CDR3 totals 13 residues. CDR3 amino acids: CASSLGGQVTPFF. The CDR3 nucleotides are TGTGCCAGCAGCTTAGGCGGACAGGTGACCCCCTTCTTT. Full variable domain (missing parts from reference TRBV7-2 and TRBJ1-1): GAGVSQSPSNKVTEKGKDVELRCDPISGHTALYWYRQSLGQGLEFLIYFQGNSAPDKSGLPSDRFSAERTGGSVSTLTIQRTQQEDSAVYLCASSLGGQVTPFFGQGTRLTVV.

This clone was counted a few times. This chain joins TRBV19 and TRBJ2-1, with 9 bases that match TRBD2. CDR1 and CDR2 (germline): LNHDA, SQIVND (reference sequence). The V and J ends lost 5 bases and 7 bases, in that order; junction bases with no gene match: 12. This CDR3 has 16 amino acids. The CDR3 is CASSPIWRGGPNEQFF. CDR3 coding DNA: TGTGCCAGTAGTCCCATTTGGCGGGGGGGCCCGAATGAGCAGTTCTTC. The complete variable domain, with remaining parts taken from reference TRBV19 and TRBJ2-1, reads DGGITQSPKYLFRKEGQNVTLSCEQNLNHDAMYWYRQDPGQGLRLIYYSQIVNDFQKGDIAEGYSVSREKKESFPLTVTSAQKNPTAFYLCASSPIWRGGPNEQFFGPGTRLTVL.

CDR3 bases: TGTGCCTGGAGCCCCGACAGGGGGCGGGGTGCTTTCTTT. Amino acids: CAWSPDRGRGAFF. The gene calls are TRBV30 and TRBJ1-1, with TRBD1 identical over 10 bases. Trimming cost V 3 bases and J 11 bases; bases outside gene matches: 9. From germline, CDR1 is GTSNPN and CDR2 SVGIG (reference sequence). This CDR3 has 13 amino acids. The variable domain in full, completed from reference TRBV30 and TRBJ1-1, reads SQTIHQWPATLVQPVGSPLSLECTVEGTSNPNLYWYRQAAGRGLQLLFYSVGIGQISSEVPQNLSASRPQDRQFILSSKKLLLSDSGFYLCAWSPDRGRGAFFGQGTRLTVV.

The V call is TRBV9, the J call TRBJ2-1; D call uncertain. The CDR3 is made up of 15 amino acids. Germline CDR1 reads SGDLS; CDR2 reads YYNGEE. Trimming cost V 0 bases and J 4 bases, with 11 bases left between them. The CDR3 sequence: CASSVVSSLYNEQFF. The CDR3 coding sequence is TGTGCCAGCAGCGTAGTCAGCAGCCTTTACAATGAGCAGTTCTTC.

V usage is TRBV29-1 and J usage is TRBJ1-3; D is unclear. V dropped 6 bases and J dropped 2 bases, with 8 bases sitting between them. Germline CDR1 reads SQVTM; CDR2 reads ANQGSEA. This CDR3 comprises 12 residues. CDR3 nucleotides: TGCAGCGTCTCAGTCCCTGGAAACACCATATATTTT. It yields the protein CSVSVPGNTIYF.

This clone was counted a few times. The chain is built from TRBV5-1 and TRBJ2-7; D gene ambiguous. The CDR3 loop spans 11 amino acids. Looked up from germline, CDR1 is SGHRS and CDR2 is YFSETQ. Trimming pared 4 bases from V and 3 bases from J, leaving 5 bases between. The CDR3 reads CASSDDYEQYF. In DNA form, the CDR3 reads TGCGCCAGCAGCGATGACTACGAGCAGTACTTC.